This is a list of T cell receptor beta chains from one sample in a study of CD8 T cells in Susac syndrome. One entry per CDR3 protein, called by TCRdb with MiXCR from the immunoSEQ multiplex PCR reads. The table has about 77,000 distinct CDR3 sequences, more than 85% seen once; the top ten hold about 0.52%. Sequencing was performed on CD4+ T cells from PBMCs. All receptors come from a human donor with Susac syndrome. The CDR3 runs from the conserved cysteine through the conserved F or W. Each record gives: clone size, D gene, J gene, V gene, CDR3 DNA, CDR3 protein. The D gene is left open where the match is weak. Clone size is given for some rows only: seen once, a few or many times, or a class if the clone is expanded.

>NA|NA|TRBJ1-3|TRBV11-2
TGTGCCAGCACCCCTGGGGCCTCTGGAAACACCATATATTTT
CASTPGASGNTIYF
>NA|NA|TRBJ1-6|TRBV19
TGTGCCAGTAGTATTAGTCGGACAGATAATTCACCCCTCCACTTT
CASSISRTDNSPLHF
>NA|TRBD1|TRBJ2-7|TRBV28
TGTGCCAGCAGTTTTGAAGGACAGGGGATCTACGAGCAGTACTTC
CASSFEGQGIYEQYF
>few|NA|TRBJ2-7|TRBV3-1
TGTGCCAGCAGCCAAGGGAGGCGCGAGCAGTACTTC
CASSQGRREQYF
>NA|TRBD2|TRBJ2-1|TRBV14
TGTGCCAGCAGCCGACTAGCGGGAGGGCCGAGCTCCTACAATGAGCAGTTCTTC
CASSRLAGGPSSYNEQFF
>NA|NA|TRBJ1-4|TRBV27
TGTGCCAGCAGTCATGGACAGAATGAAAAACTGTTTTTT
CASSHGQNEKLFF
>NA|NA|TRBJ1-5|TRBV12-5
TGTGCTAGTGGACCCGAGGTTGTTGAGAATAGCAATCAGCCCCAGCATTTT
CASGPEVVENSNQPQHF
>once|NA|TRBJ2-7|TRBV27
TGTGCCAGCAGTTCGGCAGGCTCCTACGAGCAGTACTTC
CASSSAGSYEQYF
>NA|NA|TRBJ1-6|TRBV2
TGTGCCAGCACTTTTAATTCACCCCTCCACTTT
CASTFNSPLHF
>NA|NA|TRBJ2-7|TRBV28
TGTGCCAGCACCGGCAGGGATGTACCCTACGAGCAGTACTTC
CASTGRDVPYEQYF
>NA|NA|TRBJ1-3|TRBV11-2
TGTGCCAGCAGCTTAGATCGGGCCAGCTCTGGAAACACCATATATTTT
CASSLDRASSGNTIYF
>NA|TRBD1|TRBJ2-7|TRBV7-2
TGTGCCAGCAGCGGACAGGGGGGATCCTACGAGCAGTACTTC
CASSGQGGSYEQYF
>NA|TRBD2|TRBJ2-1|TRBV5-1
TGCGCCAGCAGCTTGGGAGGGACTAGCGGGAGTGATGAGCAGTTCTTC
CASSLGGTSGSDEQFF
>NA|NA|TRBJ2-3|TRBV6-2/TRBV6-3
TGTGCCAGCAGCCCTTCCCTAGGAGTGGATGTCCCAGATACGCAGTATTTT
CASSPSLGVDVPDTQYF
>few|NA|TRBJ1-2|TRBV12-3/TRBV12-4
TGTGCCAGCAGTTACAGGAGGGGCTACACTTTC
CASSYRRGYTF
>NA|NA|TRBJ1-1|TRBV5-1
TGCGCCAGCTACTATGACAGGCAAAAGGGTGAAGCTTTCTTT
CASYYDRQKGEAFF
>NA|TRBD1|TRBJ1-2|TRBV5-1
TGCGCCAGCAGCCCGGAGCCTGGCAGGGGGCCTAACTATGGCTACACCTTC
CASSPEPGRGPNYGYTF
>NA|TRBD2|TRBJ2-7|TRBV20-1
TGCAGTGCTAGAGCTTCCGGGACTATATACGAGCAGTACTTC
CSARASGTIYEQYF
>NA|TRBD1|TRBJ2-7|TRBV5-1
TGCGCCAGCAGCCTGACAGGGGAAGGATGGTACTTC
CASSLTGEGWYF
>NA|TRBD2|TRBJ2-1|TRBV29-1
TGCAGCGTTGAAACTAGCGGGAATGAGCAGTTCTTC
CSVETSGNEQFF
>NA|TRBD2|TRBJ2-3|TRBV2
TGTGCCAGCGGTTCTAGCGGGGGGGAGGATACGCAGTATTTT
CASGSSGGEDTQYF
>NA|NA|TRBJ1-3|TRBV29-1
TGCAGCGTTCAAAAGGCTGACGCCGGGAACACCATATATTTT
CSVQKADAGNTIYF
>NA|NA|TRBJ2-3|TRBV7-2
TGTGCCAGCAGCTTAGATCGGTACACAGATACGCAGTATTTT
CASSLDRYTDTQYF
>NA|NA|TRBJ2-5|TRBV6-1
TGTGCCAGCAGTGGATCTGTGGCCCAGTACTTC
CASSGSVAQYF
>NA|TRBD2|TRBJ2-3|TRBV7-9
TGTGCCAGCAGCTTAGCCGGTCGCGGGGGGGATACGCAGTATTTT
CASSLAGRGGDTQYF
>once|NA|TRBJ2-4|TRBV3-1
TGTGCCAGCAGCCAAGAACAGGGTAAAAACATTCAGTACTTC
CASSQEQGKNIQYF
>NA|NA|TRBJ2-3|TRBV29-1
TGCAGCGGGAGGGGGGACACGCAGTATTTT
CSGRGDTQYF
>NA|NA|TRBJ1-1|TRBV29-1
TGCAGCGTTGAGTTACGGAACACTGAAGCTTTCTTT
CSVELRNTEAFF
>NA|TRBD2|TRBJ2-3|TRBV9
TGTGCCAGCAGTCTACTAGCGGAGCCCCCCACAGATACGCAGTATTTT
CASSLLAEPPTDTQYF
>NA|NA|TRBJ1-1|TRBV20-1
TGCACCGATACCGGAGGAATTGAAGCTTTCTTT
CTDTGGIEAFF
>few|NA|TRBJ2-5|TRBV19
TGTGCCAGTAGTGTGACGACAGGAGCTATTAGGAAAGAGACCCAGTACTTC
CASSVTTGAIRKETQYF
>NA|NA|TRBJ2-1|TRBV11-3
TGTGCCAGCAGCTTAGCCCCGGGACTCGGCTCCTACAATGAGCAGTTCTTC
CASSLAPGLGSYNEQFF